This record concerns one TCR beta chain sequence. Antigen: not known. The isolated RNA, all of it, was reverse transcribed, so expressed TCRB transcripts were what got sequenced. Sequencing was performed with immunoSEQ multiplex PCR; in TCRdb, only in-frame clones are kept and a portion is missing. The table includes under 150,000 clones, around 16% detected once. This CDR3 comprises 11 residues. Germline loops: CDR1 GTSNPN, CDR2 SVGIG (reference sequence). V lost 8 bases, J lost 5 bases, and 13 bases lay in between. The entry originates in a study of beta chain features in type 1 diabetes. The study, taken as a whole, reports: Within the patient group, naive, central memory and Treg TCRB repertoires appeared more similar to each other than within healthy donors. Patients and controls would share equally any PCR tilt toward shorter templates. TCRB CDR3s from Type 1 diabetes patients were moderately but significantly shorter in all four CD4+ subsets.

The rearrangement links TRBV30 to TRBJ2-7; the D is unclear. This receptor was taken from a man aged 18-30 years with type 1 diabetes. The sample consisted of central memory CD4+ T cells from blood. The CDR3 loop is CARQGRHEQYF. The CDR3 DNA follows: TGTGCCCGTCAAGGACGCCACGAGCAGTACTTC.